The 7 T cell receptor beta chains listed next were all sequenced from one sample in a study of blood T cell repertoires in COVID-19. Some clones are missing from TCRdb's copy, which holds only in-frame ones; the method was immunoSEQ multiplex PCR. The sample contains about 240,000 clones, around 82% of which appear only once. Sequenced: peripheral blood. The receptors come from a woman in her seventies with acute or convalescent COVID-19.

The chain's CDR3 is CASSSPGQQRGAIYF. The CDR3 DNA follows: TGTGCCAGCAGCTCCCCGGGACAGCAGCGCGGGGCCATATATTTT. The chain carries TRBV7-2 and TRBJ1-3; TRBD1 aligns across 7 bases. From germline, CDR1 is SGHTA and CDR2 FQGNSA. There are 15 residues in the CDR3. V lost 4 bases and J lost 11; bases outside the gene matches: 14.

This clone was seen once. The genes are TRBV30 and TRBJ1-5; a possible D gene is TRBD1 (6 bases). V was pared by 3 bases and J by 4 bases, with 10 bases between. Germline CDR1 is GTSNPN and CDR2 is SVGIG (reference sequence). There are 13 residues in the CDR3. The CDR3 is CAWSLQGNQPQHF. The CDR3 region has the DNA TGTGCCTGGAGCTTGCAGGGGAATCAGCCCCAGCATTTT.

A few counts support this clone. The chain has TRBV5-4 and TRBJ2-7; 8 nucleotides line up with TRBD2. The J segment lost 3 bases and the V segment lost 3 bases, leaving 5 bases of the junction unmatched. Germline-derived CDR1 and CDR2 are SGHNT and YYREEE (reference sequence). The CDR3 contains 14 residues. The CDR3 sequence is CASSSGLGDYEQYF. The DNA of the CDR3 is TGTGCCAGCAGCTCGGGACTAGGGGACTACGAGCAGTACTTC.

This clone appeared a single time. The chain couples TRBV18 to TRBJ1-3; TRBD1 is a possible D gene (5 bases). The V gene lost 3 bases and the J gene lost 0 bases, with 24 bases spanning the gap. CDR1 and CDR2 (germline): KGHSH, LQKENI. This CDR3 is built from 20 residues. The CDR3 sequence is CASSPIMGIGDVSSGNTIYF. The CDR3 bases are TGTGCCAGCTCACCTATCATGGGGATAGGGGATGTGAGCTCTGGAAACACCATATATTTT.

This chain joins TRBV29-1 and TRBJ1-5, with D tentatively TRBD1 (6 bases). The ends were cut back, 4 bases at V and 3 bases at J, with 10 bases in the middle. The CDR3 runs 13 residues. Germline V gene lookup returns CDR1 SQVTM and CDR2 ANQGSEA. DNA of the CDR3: TGCAGCGTTGCGGACAGTATCAATCAGCCCCAGCATTTT. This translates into CSVADSINQPQHF.

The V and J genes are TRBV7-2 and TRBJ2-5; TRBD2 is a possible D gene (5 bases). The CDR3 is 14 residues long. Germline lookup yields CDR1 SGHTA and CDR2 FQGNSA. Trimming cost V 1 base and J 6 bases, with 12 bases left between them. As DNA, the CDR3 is TGTGCCAGCAGCTTAGGGGGAGACCTCAAGACCCAGTACTTC. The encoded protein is CASSLGGDLKTQYF. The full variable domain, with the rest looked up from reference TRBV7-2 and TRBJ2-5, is GAGVSQSPSNKVTEKGKDVELRCDPISGHTALYWYRQSLGQGLEFLIYFQGNSAPDKSGLPSDRFSAERTGGSVSTLTIQRTQQEDSAVYLCASSLGGDLKTQYFGPGTRLLVL.

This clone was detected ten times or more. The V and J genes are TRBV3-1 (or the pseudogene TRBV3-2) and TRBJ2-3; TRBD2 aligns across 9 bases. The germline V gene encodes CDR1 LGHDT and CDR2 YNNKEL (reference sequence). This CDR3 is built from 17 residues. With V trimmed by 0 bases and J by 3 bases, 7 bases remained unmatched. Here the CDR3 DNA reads TGTGCCAGCAGCCAAGATTCCGGTAGCGGGGGAACAGATACGCAGTATTTT. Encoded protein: CASSQDSGSGGTDTQYF.